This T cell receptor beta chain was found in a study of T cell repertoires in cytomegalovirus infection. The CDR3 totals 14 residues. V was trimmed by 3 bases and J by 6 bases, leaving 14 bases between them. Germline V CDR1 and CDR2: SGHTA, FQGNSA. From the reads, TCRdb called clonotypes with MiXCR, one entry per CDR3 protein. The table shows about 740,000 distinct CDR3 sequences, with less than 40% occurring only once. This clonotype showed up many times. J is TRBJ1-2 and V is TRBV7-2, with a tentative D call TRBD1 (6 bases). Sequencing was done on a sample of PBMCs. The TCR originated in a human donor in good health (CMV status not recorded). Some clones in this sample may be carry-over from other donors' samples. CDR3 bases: TGTGCCAGCAGCTTCAATTGGGGGCAGGATGGCTACACCTTC. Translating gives CASSFNWGQDGYTF.